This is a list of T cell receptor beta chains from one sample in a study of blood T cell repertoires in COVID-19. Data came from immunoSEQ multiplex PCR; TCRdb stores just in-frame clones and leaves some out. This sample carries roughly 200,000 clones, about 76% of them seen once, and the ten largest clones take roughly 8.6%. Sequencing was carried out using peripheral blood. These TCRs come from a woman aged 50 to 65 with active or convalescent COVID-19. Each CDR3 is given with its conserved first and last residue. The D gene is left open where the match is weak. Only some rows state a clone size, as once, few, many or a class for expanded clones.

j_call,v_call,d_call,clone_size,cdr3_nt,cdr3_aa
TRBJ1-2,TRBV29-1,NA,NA,TGCAGCGTTGAGGAGAGGGCGGATGGCTACACCTTC,CSVEERADGYTF
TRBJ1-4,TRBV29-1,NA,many,TGCAGCGTTGAGGTGGGGCCGGGTAATGAAAAACTGTTTTTT,CSVEVGPGNEKLFF
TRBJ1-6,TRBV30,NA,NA,TGTGCCTGGAGTCTACTACAGGGTTCACCCCTCCACTTT,CAWSLLQGSPLHF
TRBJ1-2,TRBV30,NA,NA,TGTGCCTGGGCTGACGACAGGCCCAACTATGGCTACACCTTC,CAWADDRPNYGYTF
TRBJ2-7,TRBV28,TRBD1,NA,TGTGCCAGCAGCAGGACAGGCCGGTACGAGCAGTACTTC,CASSRTGRYEQYF
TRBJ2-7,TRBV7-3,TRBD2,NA,TGTGCCAGCAGCGTTAGCGGGGGCACCTCCTACGAGCAGTACTTC,CASSVSGGTSYEQYF
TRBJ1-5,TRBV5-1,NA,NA,TGCGCCAGCAGCTTGATGGGAGGGGGAGGTCAGCCCCAGCATTTT,CASSLMGGGGQPQHF
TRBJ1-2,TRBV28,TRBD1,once,TGTGCCAGCAGTTTATCGACAGGGGGTGCCTATGGCTACACCTTC,CASSLSTGGAYGYTF
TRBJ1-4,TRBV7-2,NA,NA,TGTGCCAGCAGCTTAGTAAATGAAAAACTGTTTTTT,CASSLVNEKLFF
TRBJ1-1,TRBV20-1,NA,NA,TGCAGTGCTAGTCTGGCCATGAACACTGAAGCTTTCTTT,CSASLAMNTEAFF
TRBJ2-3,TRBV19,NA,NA,TGTGCCAGTAGTCCAGGACACAGGCTTCGCACAGATACGCAGTATTTT,CASSPGHRLRTDTQYF
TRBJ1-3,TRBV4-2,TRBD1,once,TGTGCCAGCAGCCGAGTGTTCCGGGACAGGGTGAACGGAAACACCATATATTTT,CASSRVFRDRVNGNTIYF